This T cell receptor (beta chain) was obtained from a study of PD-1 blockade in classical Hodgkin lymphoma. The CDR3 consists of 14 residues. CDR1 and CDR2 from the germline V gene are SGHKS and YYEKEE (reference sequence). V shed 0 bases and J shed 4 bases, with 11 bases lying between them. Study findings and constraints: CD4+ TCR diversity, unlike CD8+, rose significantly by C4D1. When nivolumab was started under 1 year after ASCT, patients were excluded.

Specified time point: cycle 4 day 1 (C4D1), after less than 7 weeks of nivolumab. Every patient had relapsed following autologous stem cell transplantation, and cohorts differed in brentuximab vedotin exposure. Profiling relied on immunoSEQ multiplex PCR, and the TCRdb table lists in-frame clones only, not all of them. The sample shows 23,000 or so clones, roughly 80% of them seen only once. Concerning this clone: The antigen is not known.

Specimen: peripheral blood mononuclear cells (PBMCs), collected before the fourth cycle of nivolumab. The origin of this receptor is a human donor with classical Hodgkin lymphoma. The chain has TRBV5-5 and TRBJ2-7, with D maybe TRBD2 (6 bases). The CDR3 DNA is TGTGCCAGCAGCTTGGGGCGGGGCCAATACGAGCAGTACTTC. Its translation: CASSLGRGQYEQYF.